Below are 32 T cell receptor beta chains sequenced from a single sample in a study of identical twins. Using its own MiXCR run on the 5' RACE reads, TCRdb lists one record per CDR3 protein. The repertoire includes around 370,000 distinct CDR3 sequences, around 9.7% of them detected once, and approximately 9.3% sits in the top ten. The sample comprised naive T cells sorted from blood. Receptor source: a woman aged 45-65 years in good health.

This clonotype was observed at least ten times. The chain uses TRBV12-3 or TRBV12-4 and TRBJ1-2, with D possibly matching TRBD1 (5 bases). Deletions cut 6 bases from V and 6 bases from J, with 17 bases between. The CDR3 covers 14 residues. CDR3: CASRWGRAGDGYTF. In DNA, the CDR3 is TGTGCCAGCAGGTGGGGCAGGGCTGGGGATGGCTACACCTTC.

This clonotype turned up a few times. The chain links TRBV10-3 to TRBJ1-5; 7 nucleotides agree with TRBD1. The J segment lost 3 bases and the V segment lost 4 bases, leaving 6 bases of the junction unmatched. This CDR3 has 15 amino acids. Germline V CDR1 and CDR2: ENHRY, SYGVKD. CDR3 region: CAISGGQPTNQPQHF. For the CDR3, the DNA is TGTGCCATCAGTGGGGGACAGCCAACCAATCAGCCCCAGCATTTT.

This clonotype was counted at least ten times. This sequence joins TRBV9 and TRBJ2-5, with 12 nucleotides matching TRBD2. This CDR3 is 16 amino acids long. Per the germline V gene, CDR1 is SGDLS and CDR2 is YYNGEE. After removal of 4 bases from V and 5 bases from J, the junction contained 9 bases not matched to a gene. The CDR3 region is CASSPWTSGIGETQYF. The CDR3 DNA sequence: TGTGCCAGCAGCCCTTGGACTAGCGGGATCGGGGAGACCCAGTACTTC.

CDR3 in amino acids: CSARDPRLAGTYNEQFF. The DNA for the CDR3 is TGCAGTGCTAGAGATCCTAGACTAGCGGGAACATACAATGAGCAGTTCTTC. The rearrangement links TRBV20-1 to TRBJ2-1, with TRBD2 matching over 11 bases. In germline, CDR1 is DFQATT, CDR2 SNEGSKA (reference sequence). Trimming removed 0 bases from V and 4 bases from J; junction bases left unmatched: 8. The CDR3 sequence is 17 residues long.

This chain connects TRBV7-6 to TRBJ2-3; a weak D match, TRBD2 (6 bases). This CDR3 has 18 amino acids. Germline CDR1 reads SGHVS; CDR2 reads FNYEAQ. Trimming took off 1 base at V and 0 bases at J, with 17 bases between the two ends. The CDR3 loop is CASSLGSLARSSTDTQYF. The CDR3 DNA reads TGTGCCAGCAGCTTAGGAAGTCTAGCGCGATCTAGCACAGATACGCAGTATTTT.

This clonotype was counted a single time. This chain links TRBV12-3 or TRBV12-4 with TRBJ2-1, with 7 nucleotides matching TRBD2. The CDR3 extends over 13 amino acids. V lost 6 bases, J lost 5 bases, and 4 bases stayed unmatched. The DNA for the CDR3 is TGTGCCAGCAGCCGGGAGGCTAACAATGAGCAGTTCTTC. This codes for CASSREANNEQFF.

The V call is TRBV4-1, the J call TRBJ1-1; D may be TRBD1 (5 bases). The CDR3 loop spans 11 amino acids. Per germline, CDR1 MGHRA and CDR2 YSYEKL. V lost 5 bases and J 11 bases, leaving 12 bases between the germline ends. The CDR3 region is CASSLAGKAFF. The CDR3 DNA is TGCGCCAGCAGCTTAGCAGGGAAGGCTTTCTTT.

This clonotype was detected only a few times. V and J are TRBV9 and TRBJ2-1; no firm D call. V lost 2 bases, J lost 7 bases, and 16 bases lay in between. The CDR3 loop spans 15 amino acids. Germline V gives CDR1 SGDLS, CDR2 YYNGEE. CDR3: CASSVGGFRWNEQFF. CDR3 nucleotides: TGTGCCAGCAGCGTCGGCGGCTTCCGCTGGAATGAGCAGTTCTTC.

This chain links TRBV14 with TRBJ2-7, with no clear D. The CDR3 is made up of 20 amino acids. CDR1 and CDR2 from the germline V gene are SGHDN and FVKESK. The V end was cut by 0 bases, the J end by 2 bases, with 26 bases between. For the CDR3, the DNA is TGTGCCAGCAGCCAAGATTTATTAGAGACACCGGCACAACTCACCTACGAGCAGTACGTC. Translated: CASSQDLLETPAQLTYEQYV.

This clonotype has at least ten counts. The rearrangement uses TRBV24-1 and TRBJ2-3; a weak D match, TRBD2 (5 bases). Between the trimmed V and J ends, which lost 9 bases and 2 bases, there was a span of 8 bases. The V gene's germline CDR1 is KGHDR and CDR2 SFDVKD. The CDR3 length is 12 residues. CDR3 coding DNA: TGTGCCACCTCGAGGGACACAGATACGCAGTATTTT. It codes for CATSRDTDTQYF.

This clonotype has a handful of counts. The chain employs TRBV3-1 and TRBJ2-5, with 12 bases identical to TRBD2. The CDR3 has 15 amino acids. Per the germline V gene, CDR1 is LGHDT and CDR2 is YNNKEL (reference sequence). Trimming at V came to 7 bases and at J to 3 bases, leaving 6 bases not matched to a gene. DNA of the CDR3: TGTGCCAGCACTGCAAGACTAGCGGGGGAAGAGACCCAGTACTTC. It is translated as CASTARLAGEETQYF.

In its sample, this clonotype was seen many times. V usage is TRBV12-3 or TRBV12-4 and J usage is TRBJ2-3; D is tentatively TRBD1 or TRBD2 (6 bases each). The CDR3 covers 20 residues. The germline V and J ends were trimmed by 0 bases and 2 bases, with 24 bases remaining between them. The CDR3 loop reads CASSLARRGILGGLTDTQYF. Here the CDR3 DNA reads TGTGCCAGCAGTTTAGCGCGTAGGGGGATCCTAGGGGGGCTCACAGATACGCAGTATTTT.

The gene calls are TRBV7-9 and TRBJ2-3, with D possibly called TRBD1 or TRBD2 (5 bases each). Trimming pared 5 bases from V and 0 bases from J, leaving 9 bases between. Germline CDR1 is SEHNR and CDR2 is FQNEAQ (reference sequence). CDR3 length: 14 amino acids. The CDR3 region has the DNA TGTGCCAGCAGCGGGGCTAGCAGCACAGATACGCAGTATTTT. It specifies CASSGASSTDTQYF.

The table lists this clonotype with many counts. The chain combines TRBV11-2 with TRBJ1-3; maybe TRBD1 (6 bases). In germline, CDR1 is SGHAT, CDR2 FQNNGV. V was trimmed by 1 base and J by 1 base, leaving 17 bases between them. The CDR3 is made up of 18 amino acids. The CDR3 protein is CASSLALTGSRSGNTIYF. DNA of the CDR3: TGTGCCAGCAGCTTAGCCCTGACAGGCAGCAGATCTGGAAACACCATATATTTT. Full variable domain (rest looked up from reference TRBV11-2 and TRBJ1-3): EAGVAQSPRYKIIEKRQSVAFWCNPISGHATLYWYQQILGQGPKLLIQFQNNGVVDDSQLPKDRFSAERLKGVDSTLKIQPAKLEDSAVYLCASSLALTGSRSGNTIYFGEGSWLTVV.

This clonotype turned up a few times. The chain links TRBV27 to TRBJ2-3; D uncertain. The CDR3 is made up of 14 amino acids. The ends were cut back, 6 bases at V and 2 bases at J, with 12 bases in the middle. In germline, CDR1 is MNHEY, CDR2 SMNVEV (reference sequence). The CDR3, as DNA: TGTGCCAGCAGATTTGGGGTGACCACAGATACGCAGTATTTT. Amino acids: CASRFGVTTDTQYF.

This clonotype turned up a few times. The V and J genes are TRBV2 and TRBJ2-1; possibly TRBD1 or TRBD2 for D (7 bases each). Trimming removed 7 bases from V and 8 bases from J, with 21 bases in between. The CDR3 totals 15 residues. CDR1 SNHLY and CDR2 FYNNEI come from the germline V gene. This CDR3 is CASNQGGRALDEQFF. CDR3 DNA: TGTGCCAGCAATCAGGGGGGGAGGGCCTTGGATGAGCAGTTCTTC.

In DNA form, the CDR3 reads TGTGCCAGCACCCCGCAGGGGCCTACTGAAGCTTTCTTT. It encodes CASTPQGPTEAFF. The chain combines TRBV12-3 or TRBV12-4 with TRBJ1-1; weak D call: TRBD1 (6 bases). The CDR3 extends over 13 amino acids. Trimming shortened V by 7 bases and J by 5 bases, and 14 bases separated the two germline ends.

The rearrangement uses TRBV5-6 and TRBJ2-7; 7 nucleotides agree with TRBD1. V was clipped by 4 bases and J by 6 bases; unmatched bases: 13. The CDR3 contains 15 residues. Germline V CDR1 and CDR2: SGHDT, YYEEEE. CDR3 sequence: CASSPGSRGPAEQYF. In DNA, the CDR3 is TGTGCCAGCAGCCCCGGGTCTAGGGGGCCAGCCGAGCAGTACTTC.

There are many counts of this clonotype. The chain carries TRBV5-1 and TRBJ2-7; D call uncertain. This CDR3 has 12 amino acids. The V end was cut by 2 bases, the J end by 2 bases, with 5 bases between. The germline V gene has CDR1 SGHRS and CDR2 YFSETQ. DNA for the CDR3: TGCGCCAGCAGCTTCGTGCCCTACGAGCAGTACTTC. This gives the protein CASSFVPYEQYF.

There are a few counts of this clonotype. The J gene is TRBJ2-7, the V gene TRBV20-1; possibly TRBD2 for D (6 bases). V lost 7 bases, J lost 3 bases, and 13 bases lay in between. The germline CDR1 and CDR2 sequences are DFQATT and SNEGSKA (reference sequence). This CDR3 contains 12 residues. DNA of the CDR3: TGCAGTGTTCAGGAGGGTGGCTACGAGCAGTACTTC. Translating gives CSVQEGGYEQYF.

This clonotype came up a few times. The chain uses TRBV10-2 and TRBJ2-3, with TRBD2 identical over 7 bases. Germline CDR1 reads WSHSY; CDR2 reads SAAADI. This CDR3 has 15 amino acids. V lost 7 bases and J lost 2; bases outside the gene matches: 9. The CDR3 DNA sequence: TGCGCCAGCATGAGACTAGCAATAACCACAGATACGCAGTATTTT. Residues: CASMRLAITTDTQYF.

This clonotype was found a few times. The chain uses TRBV20-1 and TRBJ2-2; D gene unclear. The CDR3 spans 14 residues. The germline gives CDR1 DFQATT, CDR2 SNEGSKA (reference sequence). V shed 5 bases and J shed 1 base, with 11 bases lying between them. CDR3 nucleotide sequence: TGCAGTGCTTCCGACCGAGAGAACACCGGGGAGCTGTTTTTT. Its protein product is CSASDRENTGELFF.

This clonotype was seen a few times. The V gene is TRBV6-5, the J gene TRBJ1-2; TRBD1 agrees at 7 bases. The CDR3 loop spans 13 amino acids. Germline V gene data show CDR1 as MNHEY and CDR2 as SVGAGI. The V segment lost 5 bases and the J segment 8 bases; nucleotides outside the gene matches: 8. The CDR3 protein is CASSVSDRAGYTF. In DNA form, the CDR3 reads TGTGCCAGCAGTGTCAGCGACAGGGCGGGCTACACCTTC.

J is TRBJ2-7 and V is TRBV7-9; D unresolved. V was trimmed by 5 bases and J by 2 bases, leaving 16 bases between them. CDR1 is SEHNR, CDR2 FQNEAQ, per germline (reference sequence). This CDR3 has 15 residues. The CDR3 sequence: CASSLFSTPTYEQYF. The CDR3 DNA sequence: TGTGCCAGCAGCCTGTTCAGTACCCCTACCTACGAGCAGTACTTC.

This clonotype appeared a few times. This chain uses TRBV7-2 with TRBJ2-1; 9 bases match TRBD2. Trimming took 3 bases from V and 5 from J; bases not matched to a gene: 14. The CDR3 contains 18 residues. Germline loops: CDR1 SGHTA, CDR2 FQGNSA. The CDR3, as DNA: TGTGCCAGCAGCTTGTCGGGTAGCGGGAGTCCGGGAAACAATGAGCAGTTCTTC. Translated, it gives CASSLSGSGSPGNNEQFF.

This chain uses TRBV20-1 with TRBJ2-7, with D tentatively TRBD1 (6 bases). V lost 5 bases to trimming and J lost 6 bases, with 8 bases between them. Germline V gives CDR1 DFQATT, CDR2 SNEGSKA (reference sequence). The CDR3 has 10 amino acids. The CDR3: CSALQGEQYF. The CDR3 nucleotides are TGCAGTGCTCTACAGGGCGAGCAGTACTTC.

This clonotype was found a few times. The rearrangement joins TRBV4-1 to TRBJ2-5; 14 positions match TRBD2. Trimming removed 2 bases from V and 5 bases from J; junction bases left unmatched: 4. The CDR3 totals 16 residues. Germline values: CDR1 MGHRA, CDR2 YSYEKL. The CDR3 DNA sequence: TGCGCCAGCAGCCAATTGGGACTAGCGGGAGCGGAGACCCAGTACTTC. Its translation is CASSQLGLAGAETQYF.

This clonotype was seen repeatedly, ten times or more. CDR3 coding DNA: TGTGCCAGCACAGATAACTATGGCTACACCTTC. Protein: CASTDNYGYTF. The chain combines TRBV6-2 or TRBV6-3 with TRBJ1-2; D is unresolved. Germline values: CDR1 MNHEY, CDR2 SVGEGT. The germline V and J ends were trimmed by 7 bases and 1 base, with 4 bases remaining between them. The CDR3 consists of 11 residues.

In this sample, this clonotype turned up a few times. The chain carries TRBV7-2 and TRBJ2-3; 10 bases align to TRBD2. This CDR3 is 17 amino acids long. Germline trimming cut 1 base from V and 2 bases from J; bases unmatched to any gene: 6. Germline values: CDR1 SGHTA, CDR2 FQGNSA. The CDR3 DNA reads TGTGCCAGCAGCTTAGTAGGACTAGCGGCAGACACAGATACGCAGTATTTT. Encoded protein: CASSLVGLAADTDTQYF.

The sample holds a few counts of this clonotype. The CDR3, as DNA: TGTGCCAGCAGTTTATTTGGGGGGCAAGTTACCGGGGCCAACGTCCTGACTTTC. Translated, it gives CASSLFGGQVTGANVLTF. The rearrangement joins TRBV12-3 or TRBV12-4 to TRBJ2-6; the D call may be TRBD1 or TRBD2 (6 bases each). Trimming removed 2 bases at V and 4 bases at J, with 18 bases between. This CDR3 region has 18 residues.

This clonotype was seen a few times. The J gene is TRBJ2-1, the V gene TRBV7-9; the match to TRBD2 covers 11 bases. CDR3 length: 17 amino acids. In germline, CDR1 is SEHNR, CDR2 FQNEAQ (reference sequence). After removal of 4 bases from V and 7 bases from J, the junction contained 12 bases not matched to a gene. CDR3 amino acids: CASSSPLAGGPGNEQFF. CDR3 nucleotide sequence: TGTGCCAGCAGCTCCCCCTTAGCGGGAGGGCCAGGGAATGAGCAGTTCTTC. Based on the CDR3 plus reference TRBV7-9 and TRBJ2-1, the full variable domain is DTGVSQNPRHKITKRGQNVTFRCDPISEHNRLYWYRQTLGQGPEFLTYFQNEAQLEKSRLLSDRFSAERPKGSFSTLEIQRTEQGDSAMYLCASSSPLAGGPGNEQFFGPGTRLTVL.

This clonotype was observed a few times. V usage is TRBV24-1 and J usage is TRBJ2-5; a possible D gene is TRBD1 (5 bases). Looked up from germline, CDR1 is KGHDR and CDR2 is SFDVKD. Trimming removed 1 base from V and 2 bases from J, with 13 bases in between. CDR3 length: 16 amino acids. CDR3 sequence (DNA): TGTGCCACCAGTGATTTTTCCCGGAAGGGGCAAGAGACCCAGTACTTC. Its translation: CATSDFSRKGQETQYF.